Listed below are T cell receptor beta chains from one sample, sequenced in a study of blood T cell repertoires in COVID-19. Using immunoSEQ multiplex PCR, the repertoire was profiled, and TCRdb retains in-frame clones only, with some absent. The table lists about 220,000 clones, around four fifths of them singletons. The sample comprised peripheral blood. These receptors all come from a woman in her 70s with COVID-19, enrolled during active disease. The CDR3 runs from the conserved cysteine through the conserved F or W. D genes are given only for firm matches. Clone sizes are given selectively: once, few, many, or a class where the clone is expanded.

clone_size,d_call,v_call,j_call,cdr3_aa,cdr3_nt
-,-,TRBV7-3,TRBJ1-1,CASSPGRENTEAFF,TGTGCCAGCAGCCCCGGACGGGAGAACACTGAAGCTTTCTTT
-,TRBD1,TRBV27,TRBJ1-6,CASSFRGRDNSPLHF,TGTGCCAGCAGTTTCAGGGGGCGAGATAATTCACCCCTCCACTTT
-,-,TRBV4-3,TRBJ2-3,CASSRGMDRVSTDTQYF,TGCGCCAGCAGCCGAGGGATGGACCGAGTTTCGACAGATACGCAGTATTTT
-,TRBD2,TRBV11-3,TRBJ2-2,CASSLSGTNTGELFF,TGTGCCAGCAGCCTCAGCGGGACCAACACCGGGGAGCTGTTTTTT
-,-,TRBV5-5,TRBJ1-2,CASSLANNYGYTF,TGTGCCAGCAGCTTAGCGAATAACTATGGCTACACCTTC
-,-,TRBV6-5,TRBJ1-3,CASSQGFGPGNTIYF,TGTGCCAGCAGTCAGGGGTTTGGCCCTGGAAACACCATATATTTT
-,TRBD1,TRBV28,TRBJ1-2,CASSSRTGSGYGYTF,TGTGCCAGCAGTTCCAGGACAGGCTCGGGCTATGGCTACACCTTC
-,TRBD1,TRBV9,TRBJ2-7,CASSPQGQSYEQYF,TGTGCCAGCAGCCCTCAGGGACAGTCCTACGAGCAGTACTTC
-,TRBD2,TRBV28,TRBJ2-1,CASSLAGGYNEQFF,TGTGCCAGCAGTCTAGCGGGAGGCTACAATGAGCAGTTCTTC
-,TRBD1,TRBV13,TRBJ2-2,CASSPEGAHGELFF,TGTGCCAGCAGCCCAGAGGGGGCTCACGGGGAGCTGTTTTTT
-,-,TRBV28,TRBJ2-1,CASSSRVSSSYNEQFF,TGTGCCAGCAGTTCTAGAGTCTCAAGCTCCTACAATGAGCAGTTCTTC
-,-,TRBV6-1,TRBJ1-1,CASSFTGHTEAFF,TGTGCCAGCAGTTTCACGGGTCACACTGAAGCTTTCTTT
-,-,TRBV7-9,TRBJ2-1,CASSSRVSYEQFF,TGTGCCAGCAGCTCCCGGGTATCATATGAGCAGTTCTTC
once,TRBD2,TRBV10-3,TRBJ2-5,CAIRGAGTGETQYF,TGTGCCATCAGAGGAGCGGGAACAGGAGAGACCCAGTACTTC
-,TRBD2,TRBV2,TRBJ2-5,CASRRTSGRETQYF,TGTGCCAGCAGGCGGACTAGCGGGAGGGAGACCCAGTACTTC
-,TRBD2,TRBV3-1/TRBV3-2,TRBJ2-7,CASSQDLRAGGSYEQYF,TGTGCCAGCAGCCAAGATTTAAGAGCGGGAGGGTCCTACGAGCAGTACTTC
-,TRBD1,TRBV10-3,TRBJ1-2,CAISYRGTIGYTF,TGTGCCATCAGTTACAGGGGGACGATCGGCTACACCTTC
-,-,TRBV4-1,TRBJ1-1,CASSPDRMNTEAFF,TGCGCCAGCAGCCCTGACAGGATGAACACTGAAGCTTTCTTT
few,TRBD1,TRBV11-3,TRBJ2-2,CASSPGQGDTGELFF,TGTGCCAGCAGCCCTGGACAGGGCGACACCGGGGAGCTGTTTTTT
-,-,TRBV19,TRBJ1-5,CASSVGRPGTQHF,TGTGCCAGTAGTGTAGGCAGGCCGGGGACCCAGCATTTT
-,TRBD2,TRBV29-1,TRBJ2-1,CSVAGGSYNEQFF,TGCAGCGTGGCGGGAGGCTCCTACAATGAGCAGTTCTTC
-,TRBD1,TRBV5-1,TRBJ1-2,CASSFNGQGNYGYTF,TGCGCCAGCAGCTTCAACGGACAGGGGAACTATGGCTACACCTTC